A selection of T cell receptor beta chains follows, all from one sample in a study of blood T cell repertoires in COVID-19. Sequenced by immunoSEQ multiplex PCR; TCRdb stores in-frame clones only, minus some. This sample carries approximately 400,000 clones, around 89% of them seen once, and the ten largest clones take more than 1%. Sequenced material: peripheral blood. The receptors were gathered from a man between 40 and 49 years old with acute or convalescent COVID-19. CDR3s include the opening cysteine and the closing phenylalanine or tryptophan. A D gene is named only where the DNA matches it firmly. Expanded clones get a size class; other rows say once, few or many, or leave the size out.

D	size	J	V	DNA	CDR3
NA	NA	TRBJ1-2	TRBV28	TGTGCCAGCAGTTTTCGGATGACAGGTGATGGCTACACCTTC	CASSFRMTGDGYTF
TRBD1	NA	TRBJ2-3	TRBV9	TGTGCCAGCAGCGTAGAGGGGGCTGATACGCAGTATTTT	CASSVEGADTQYF
NA	once	TRBJ1-2	TRBV6-4	TGTGCCAGCAGTGACTCGACAGAAACTAACTATGGCTACACCTTC	CASSDSTETNYGYTF
TRBD1	NA	TRBJ2-1	TRBV9	TGTGCCAGCAGCGTGTGGGACAGGGGAGGGGATGAGCAGTTCTTC	CASSVWDRGGDEQFF
NA	once	TRBJ2-5	TRBV6-1	TGTGCCAGCAGTGACCCAAGAACAGGGTACCAAGAGACCCAGTACTTC	CASSDPRTGYQETQYF
TRBD1	once	TRBJ2-5	TRBV3-1/TRBV3-2	TGTGCCAGCAGCCAGAGGACAGGGAGTTGGTCCCAAGAGACCCAGTACTTC	CASSQRTGSWSQETQYF
TRBD1	NA	TRBJ2-7	TRBV7-2	TGTGCCAGCAGCTTTCGACAGGGTAGATACGAGCAGTACTTC	CASSFRQGRYEQYF
TRBD1	NA	TRBJ1-6	TRBV2	TGTGCCAGCAGCGCGACCGGGACAGGGACTACGGCACCCCTCCACTTT	CASSATGTGTTAPLHF
NA	NA	TRBJ1-2	TRBV5-1	TGCGCCAGCAGCCCAGACATCCTCTATGGCTACACCTTC	CASSPDILYGYTF
NA	NA	TRBJ1-2	TRBV29-1	TGCAGCGTTGATCAATGGGGCGGCTACACCTTC	CSVDQWGGYTF
TRBD1	NA	TRBJ1-5	TRBV27	TGTGCCAGCAGTCTCCGATCACGCTCCGACAGGGGAGGTGCTCAGCCCCAGCATTTT	CASSLRSRSDRGGAQPQHF
NA	NA	TRBJ2-1	TRBV3-1/TRBV3-2	TGTGCCAGCAGCCAAGACTCCCCTAGAGGGAAGTTCTTC	CASSQDSPRGKFF
TRBD1	once	TRBJ1-2	TRBV4-1	TGCGCCAGCAGCCAAGATCAGGGGGCGAGGTCGTATGGCTACACCTTC	CASSQDQGARSYGYTF
TRBD1	NA	TRBJ2-3	TRBV9	TGTGCCAGCAGCGAGACCCCCACAGGGGCAGATACGCAGTATTTT	CASSETPTGADTQYF
NA	NA	TRBJ2-5	TRBV5-1	TGCGCCAGCAGCTTAGCGGCCCAAGAGACCCAGTACTTC	CASSLAAQETQYF
NA	NA	TRBJ1-1	TRBV27	TGTGCCAGCAGTTTATCGCGGGGGGGAACTGAAGCTTTCTTT	CASSLSRGGTEAFF
NA	NA	TRBJ2-1	TRBV6-6	TGTGCCAGCACCCAGACAGGTTTGGGCAATGAGCAGTTCTTC	CASTQTGLGNEQFF
TRBD1	NA	TRBJ1-1	TRBV29-1	TGCAGCGTTGAAGGGTCGAGACAGGGGGCAATCACTGAAGCTTTCTTT	CSVEGSRQGAITEAFF
NA	NA	TRBJ2-7	TRBV30	TGTGCCTGGAGCTCTAGACGGTACGAGCAGTACTTC	CAWSSRRYEQYF
NA	NA	TRBJ2-3	TRBV2	TGTGCCAGCAGTGCAGATAGGGGGTTGGATACGCAGTATTTT	CASSADRGLDTQYF